This T cell receptor beta chain stems from a study of early T cells in non-severe SARS-CoV-2 infection. Tagging with unique molecular identifiers was applied to individual cDNA molecules. TCRdb ran MiXCR on the 5' RACE reads and lists one entry per CDR3 protein. This table holds 30,000 to 40,000 distinct CDR3 sequences, around 8% found once. The TCR comes from an adult who was a healthcare worker with PCR-confirmed SARS-CoV-2 infection or an uninfected control (not recorded which). The sequenced sample was whole blood, obtained at baseline.

CDR3 region: CASSMYANPETQYF. The CDR3 bases are TGTGCCAGCAGCATGTACGCAAATCCGGAGACCCAGTACTTC. The genes are TRBV7-9 and TRBJ2-5; no definite D call. Germline V gene data show CDR1 as SEHNR and CDR2 as FQNEAQ (reference sequence). Trimming shortened V by 5 bases and J by 5 bases, and 15 bases separated the two germline ends. The CDR3 has 14 amino acids.